The 23 T cell receptor beta chains below were found in one sample sequenced in a study of cytomegalovirus exposure and HLA in healthy donors. The study ran its PCR with 60 Vbeta and 13 Jbeta primers. Profiled with immunoSEQ multiplex PCR; TCRdb holds only in-frame clones, not every one. Among about 82,000 clones, roughly a tenth were seen once, and the ten largest hold around 26%. The sample taken for sequencing was PBMCs. The origin of the receptors is a man between 60 and 75 years old in good health and CMV-seropositive.

This clone was seen more than once but under ten times. This chain joins TRBV2 and TRBJ1-1, with 10 bases that match TRBD1. The ends lost 6 bases at V and 3 bases at J; junction bases unmatched: 7. The CDR3 has 15 residues. The germline V gene has CDR1 SNHLY and CDR2 FYNNEI. CDR3 residues: CASRTGQGSHTEAFF. As DNA, the CDR3 is TGTGCCAGCAGGACGGGACAGGGGTCCCACACTGAAGCTTTCTTT.

This clone was seen only a few times. The genes are TRBV6-1 and TRBJ2-7; D unresolved. Germline values: CDR1 MNHNS, CDR2 SASEGT. Trimming stripped 10 bases from V and 2 bases from J, with 15 bases between. The CDR3 loop spans 13 amino acids. CDR3 loop: CATPGGSTYEQYF. The CDR3 DNA is TGTGCCACCCCCGGCGGCAGTACCTACGAGCAGTACTTC.

This clone showed up just a few times. The chain uses TRBV28 and TRBJ1-1; TRBD1 matches at 9 bases. V was pared by 8 bases and J by 0 bases, with 16 bases of the junction left unmatched. The germline CDR1 and CDR2 sequences are MDHEN and SYDVKM. The CDR3 length is 18 residues. The CDR3 DNA reads TGTGCCAGCGATTACCCGGGGACAGGGCACCCGATGAACACTGAAGCTTTCTTT. It codes for CASDYPGTGHPMNTEAFF. The full variable domain, completed using reference TRBV28 and TRBJ1-1, is DVKVTQSSRYLVKRTGEKVFLECVQDMDHENMFWYRQDPGLGLRLIYFSYDVKMKEKGDIPEGYSVSREKKERFSLILESASTNQTSMYLCASDYPGTGHPMNTEAFFGQGTRLTVV.

A few counts support this clone. This rearrangement joins TRBV28 to TRBJ2-7; TRBD1 matches 8 bases. The trim removed 4 bases at V and 3 bases at J, leaving 8 bases unmatched. Germline assignment: CDR1 MDHEN and CDR2 SYDVKM. This CDR3 contains 15 residues. The CDR3 sequence is CASSSSGQGNYEQYF. Written as DNA, the CDR3 is TGTGCCAGCAGTTCGTCCGGACAGGGAAACTACGAGCAGTACTTC.

The chain couples TRBV18 to TRBJ2-7, with D maybe TRBD1 (6 bases). Germline loops: CDR1 KGHSH, CDR2 LQKENI. The CDR3 runs 12 residues. V was trimmed by 5 bases and J by 6 bases, leaving 11 bases between them. The CDR3 protein is CASSTGQGEQYF. Written as DNA, the CDR3 is TGTGCCAGCTCAACAGGGCAAGGCGAGCAGTACTTC.

This clone was counted a few times. V and J are TRBV6-5 and TRBJ2-7; no reliable D call. V lost 8 bases, J lost 2 bases, and 16 bases lay in between. The CDR3 is made up of 14 amino acids. The germline V gene encodes CDR1 MNHEY and CDR2 SVGAGI. CDR3 loop: CASRPIDTPYEQYV. The CDR3 nucleotides are TGTGCCAGCCGACCGATCGACACTCCCTACGAGCAGTACGTC.

This clone was detected a few times. This chain uses TRBV7-9 with TRBJ2-1; tentatively, D is TRBD2 (5 bases). The CDR3 spans 16 residues. CDR1 is SEHNR, CDR2 FQNEAQ, per germline (reference sequence). Trimming removed 2 bases at V and 2 bases at J, with 13 bases between. CDR3 loop: CASSLNWWETYNEQFF. The CDR3 coding sequence is TGTGCCAGCAGCTTAAATTGGTGGGAGACCTACAATGAGCAGTTCTTC.

This clone occurred a few times. The chain is built from TRBV30 and TRBJ1-5; no definite D call. The CDR3 sequence is 15 residues long. Germline CDR1 reads GTSNPN; CDR2 reads SVGIG (reference sequence). V was clipped by 6 bases and J by 2 bases, with 17 bases between them. The CDR3 loop reads CACQTGDIGNQPQHF. The CDR3 bases are TGTGCCTGCCAAACCGGGGATATCGGCAATCAGCCCCAGCATTTT.

This clone was found a few times. The chain joins TRBV14 to TRBJ1-4; 9 bases are a match to TRBD1. Germline-derived CDR1 and CDR2 are SGHDN and FVKESK. The length of the CDR3 is 15 residues. V was clipped by 3 bases and J by 8 bases; unmatched bases: 7. CDR3 sequence: CASSHLGTGREKLFF. The DNA of the CDR3 is TGTGCCAGCAGCCACCTAGGGACAGGGCGAGAAAAACTGTTTTTT.

The chain links TRBV30 to TRBJ1-5; unclear D gene. CDR1 is GTSNPN, CDR2 SVGIG, per germline (reference sequence). CDR3 length: 16 residues. V lost 0 bases to trimming and J lost 2 bases, with 14 bases between them. CDR3 region: CAWSVRAGRGNQPQHF. CDR3 DNA sequence: TGTGCCTGGAGTGTTAGGGCGGGTCGGGGCAATCAGCCCCAGCATTTT.

The chain recombines TRBV4-2 with TRBJ2-7; the match to TRBD1 covers 7 bases. The CDR3 length is 15 residues. Per the germline V gene, CDR1 is LGHNA and CDR2 is YNFKEQ. With V trimmed by 0 bases and J by 5 bases, 7 bases remained unmatched. The CDR3 region is CASSQDLDRAHEQYV. As DNA, the CDR3 is TGTGCCAGCAGCCAAGATCTTGACAGGGCTCACGAGCAGTACGTC.

The chain couples TRBV6-5 to TRBJ2-2; TRBD2 might be the D (6 bases). The CDR3 loop spans 15 amino acids. Germline assignment: CDR1 MNHEY and CDR2 SVGAGI. V lost 5 bases, J lost 6 bases, and 16 bases lay in between. The CDR3 reads CASSVGLDGSGELFF. The DNA for the CDR3 is TGTGCCAGCAGTGTGGGACTCGACGGGTCCGGGGAGCTGTTTTTT.

In DNA form, the CDR3 reads TGTGCCAGCAGGATGGGGACTAGCGGGGGCTACAATGAGCAGTTCTTC. Translating it yields CASRMGTSGGYNEQFF. V usage is TRBV2 and J usage is TRBJ2-1; TRBD2 agrees at 14 bases. V was pared by 6 bases and J by 3 bases, with 4 bases of the junction left unmatched. The CDR3 has 16 residues. Looked up from germline, CDR1 is SNHLY and CDR2 is FYNNEI. The full variable domain, with the rest looked up from reference TRBV2 and TRBJ2-1, is EPEVTQTPSHQVTQMGQEVILRCVPISNHLYFYWYRQILGQKVEFLVSFYNNEISEKSEIFDDQFSVERPDGSNFTLKIRSTKLEDSAMYFCASRMGTSGGYNEQFFGPGTRLTVL.

This rearrangement joins TRBV19 to TRBJ1-1; D gene ambiguous. CDR3 length equals 13 residues. Germline CDR1 is LNHDA and CDR2 is SQIVND (reference sequence). V gave up 5 bases and J gave up 7 bases, with 14 bases separating them. The CDR3 region is CASSDDIPVEAFF. The CDR3 DNA is TGTGCCAGTAGTGACGACATCCCCGTTGAAGCTTTCTTT.

On this clone: This sample includes further DNA sequences coding for the same CDR3. The chain links TRBV5-1 to TRBJ1-2, with 7 bases identical to TRBD1. The germline V gene encodes CDR1 SGHRS and CDR2 YFSETQ. V gave up 2 bases and J gave up 6 bases; unmatched junction bases: 13. This CDR3 comprises 16 residues. CDR3 in amino acids: CASSLTPGQGENGYTF. Written as DNA, the CDR3 is TGCGCCAGCAGCTTAACTCCGGGCCAGGGGGAAAATGGCTACACCTTC. The full variable domain, in which reference TRBV5-1 and TRBJ1-2 provide the parts outside the CDR3, is KAGVTQTPRYLIKTRGQQVTLSCSPISGHRSVSWYQQTPGQGLQFLFEYFSETQRNKGNFPGRFSGRQFSNSRSEMNVSTLELGDSALYLCASSLTPGQGENGYTFGSGTRLTVV.

The V and J genes are TRBV15 and TRBJ2-1; D perhaps matches TRBD2 (6 bases). The CDR3 runs to 16 residues. V was cut by 0 bases and J by 12 bases, with 21 bases left in between. Germline lookup yields CDR1 LNHNV and CDR2 YYDKDF (reference sequence). The DNA of the CDR3 is TGTGCCACCAGCAGAGATAGCGGAGGGTGGGGTAATACGCAGTTCTTC. Protein sequence: CATSRDSGGWGNTQFF.

The sample holds a few counts of this clone. The chain joins TRBV30 to TRBJ1-2; 10 bases map to TRBD1. In germline, CDR1 is GTSNPN, CDR2 SVGIG (reference sequence). J was trimmed by 0 bases and V by 1 base; bases with no gene match: 2. CDR3 size: 15 residues. For the CDR3, the DNA is TGTGCCTGGAGTGGGGACAGGGGATCTAACTATGGCTACACCTTC. Translation gives CAWSGDRGSNYGYTF.

This clone was recorded a few times. The CDR3 spells CASSEATPLRQPNTEAFF. CDR3 in DNA: TGTGCCAGCAGTGAAGCCACCCCCTTACGACAGCCGAACACTGAAGCTTTCTTT. The V and J genes are TRBV25-1 and TRBJ1-1, with D maybe TRBD1 (5 bases). The V end was cut by 2 bases, the J end by 1 base, with 20 bases between. Germline CDR1 is MGHDK and CDR2 is SYGVNS. This CDR3 is 18 amino acids long.

This sequence joins TRBV28 and TRBJ2-2, with unresolved D. The germline V gene encodes CDR1 MDHEN and CDR2 SYDVKM. V dropped 6 bases and J dropped 6 bases, with 8 bases sitting between them. This CDR3 has 12 residues. The CDR3 DNA follows: TGTGCCAGCAGCCCGAGGCCCGGGGAGCTGTTTTTT. This encodes CASSPRPGELFF.

The chain combines TRBV28 with TRBJ2-7; tentative D call: TRBD2 (6 bases). V was pared by 3 bases and J by 2 bases, with 11 bases between. The germline CDR1 and CDR2 sequences are MDHEN and SYDVKM. The CDR3 is 14 amino acids. The DNA of the CDR3 is TGTGCCAGCAGTTTGGAGGGATGGACCTACGAGCAGTACTTC. Its translation is CASSLEGWTYEQYF.

The sample holds a few counts of this clone. This chain connects TRBV2 to TRBJ1-6, with TRBD1 identical over 7 bases. CDR1 is SNHLY and CDR2 is FYNNEI in the germline V gene. V lost 11 bases to trimming and J lost 8 bases; unmatched junction nucleotides: 12. CDR3 length: 14 amino acids. The CDR3 here is CASTLGQKDSPLHF. The CDR3 DNA reads TGTGCCTCCACTCTGGGACAGAAGGATTCACCCCTCCACTTT.

CDR3 nucleotides: TGTGCCAGCAGTTTCCGGGACAGCCGACCACATGAGCAGTTCTTC. It yields the protein CASSFRDSRPHEQFF. The chain carries TRBV27 and TRBJ2-1, with 7 bases aligning to TRBD1. CDR1 MNHEY and CDR2 SMNVEV come from the germline V gene (reference sequence). V trimming: 3 bases; J trimming: 8 bases; junction bases outside the gene matches: 10. CDR3 length: 15 residues.

This clone was counted a few times. V is TRBV29-1 and J is TRBJ1-3; D is undetermined. Trimming shortened V by 7 bases and J by 0 bases, and 10 bases separated the two germline ends. CDR1 SQVTM and CDR2 ANQGSEA come from the germline V gene. The CDR3 is made up of 13 amino acids. In DNA, the CDR3 is TGCAGCGCTATAAAAAGCTCTGGAAACACCATATATTTT. Translating it yields CSAIKSSGNTIYF. Looking up the rest from reference TRBV29-1 and TRBJ1-3 gives the full variable domain: SAVISQKPSRDICQRGTSLTIQCQVDSQVTMMFWYRQQPGQSLTLIATANQGSEATYESGFVIDKFPISRPNLTFSTLTVSNMSPEDSSIYLCSAIKSSGNTIYFGEGSWLTVV.